The 31 T cell receptor beta chains below all came from one sample that was sequenced in a study of graft-versus-host responses after intestinal transplantation. This table comes from immunoSEQ multiplex PCR, and its TCRdb copy is limited to in-frame clones, with some not included. Of 35,000 to 50,000 clones listed, roughly 95% are singletons. The sequencing used PBMCs, collected approximately 350 days after intestinal transplant. The receptors here all came from a human patient who received an intestinal transplant, so some T cells may come from the graft donor.

The chain joins TRBV11-3 to TRBJ2-1; possibly TRBD2 for D (6 bases). Germline lookup yields CDR1 SGHNT and CDR2 YENEEA. The CDR3 spans 16 residues. V was cut by 2 bases and J by 2 bases, with 13 bases left in between. The chain's CDR3 is CASSLYSGLPYNEQFF. The CDR3 coding sequence is TGTGCCAGCAGCTTATATAGCGGCTTACCCTACAATGAGCAGTTCTTC.

This chain joins TRBV11-2 and TRBJ1-2, with D unclear. Deletions cut 2 bases from V and 4 bases from J, with 8 bases between. Germline loops: CDR1 SGHAT, CDR2 FQNNGV. This CDR3 region has 13 residues. CDR3 nucleotide sequence: TGTGCCAGCAGCTTATCCAGGTTCTATGGCTACACCTTC. Translated: CASSLSRFYGYTF.

V and J are TRBV4-1 and TRBJ2-7, with TRBD2 identical over 8 bases. Germline CDR1 and CDR2: MGHRA and YSYEKL. The junction had 6 bases not matched to a gene; V was cut back by 8 bases and J by 3 bases. This CDR3 comprises 13 residues. The CDR3 protein is CASAREGDYEQYF. Here the CDR3 DNA reads TGCGCCAGCGCTCGGGAGGGAGACTACGAGCAGTACTTC.

The chain links TRBV29-1 to TRBJ2-1; TRBD1 matches 8 bases. V shed 4 bases, J shed 4 bases, and the junction held 9 bases outside the gene matches. The CDR3 extends over 15 amino acids. CDR1 is SQVTM and CDR2 is ANQGSEA in the germline V gene. The CDR3 protein is CSVVIGTGVYNEQFF. The CDR3, as DNA: TGCAGCGTTGTCATTGGGACAGGAGTATACAATGAGCAGTTCTTC.

J is TRBJ2-1 and V is TRBV19; 11 bases fit TRBD2. V shed 1 base, J shed 7 bases, and the junction held 9 bases outside the gene matches. Germline lookup yields CDR1 LNHDA and CDR2 SQIVND (reference sequence). The CDR3 is 17 amino acids. DNA for the CDR3: TGTGCCAGTAGTATAGTAGGGTCTAGCGGGGGGTTTAATGAGCAGTTCTTC. Translated: CASSIVGSSGGFNEQFF.

Concerning this clone: The same CDR3 can be traced to other DNA sequences in this sample. The V and J genes are TRBV19 and TRBJ2-5; perhaps D is TRBD1 or TRBD2 (7 bases each). Germline CDR1 reads LNHDA; CDR2 reads SQIVND (reference sequence). Trimming took 2 bases from V and 4 from J, leaving 23 bases between them. This CDR3 has 18 residues. CDR3: CASSISGGRGIAGETQYF. CDR3 in DNA: TGTGCCAGTAGTATATCAGGGGGGCGGGGGATAGCTGGAGAGACCCAGTACTTC. Using reference TRBV19 and TRBJ2-5 for the parts outside the CDR3, the full variable domain is DGGITQSPKYLFRKEGQNVTLSCEQNLNHDAMYWYRQDPGQGLRLIYYSQIVNDFQKGDIAEGYSVSREKKESFPLTVTSAQKNPTAFYLCASSISGGRGIAGETQYFGPGTRLLVL.

The chain carries TRBV7-9 and TRBJ1-2; 7 nucleotides line up with TRBD1. In germline, CDR1 is SEHNR, CDR2 FQNEAQ (reference sequence). The CDR3 length is 16 residues. Germline trimming cut 1 base from V and 5 bases from J; bases unmatched to any gene: 10. The CDR3 here is CASSLEDQGEGYGYTF. CDR3 bases: TGTGCCAGCAGCTTAGAGGACCAGGGGGAGGGATATGGCTACACCTTC.

The J gene is TRBJ1-4, the V gene TRBV4-1; D might be TRBD1 (6 bases). Germline V CDR1 and CDR2: MGHRA, YSYEKL. Between the trimmed V and J ends, which lost 6 bases and 8 bases, there was a span of 13 bases. The CDR3 sequence is 13 residues long. CDR3 in amino acids: CASSRTAGEKLFF. In DNA form, the CDR3 reads TGCGCCAGCAGTCGGACAGCTGGCGAAAAACTGTTTTTT.

The chain is built from TRBV19 and TRBJ2-7, with D possibly matching TRBD1 (5 bases). V lost 3 bases and J lost 12, with 15 bases in between. Germline CDR1 reads LNHDA; CDR2 reads SQIVND (reference sequence). CDR3 length equals 12 residues. DNA for the CDR3: TGTGCCAGTAGTATGGTGGGGCGGCAGCTGTACTTC. Translation gives CASSMVGRQLYF.

The chain uses TRBV9 and TRBJ2-3; D gene ambiguous. V shed 0 bases and J shed 6 bases, with 2 bases lying between them. Per germline, CDR1 SGDLS and CDR2 YYNGEE. The CDR3 has 11 amino acids. The CDR3 coding sequence is TGTGCCAGCAGCGTAGGGGATACGCAGTATTTT. Translating gives CASSVGDTQYF.

This rearrangement joins TRBV7-9 to TRBJ2-3; 10 nucleotides line up with TRBD2. V lost 4 bases to trimming and J lost 4 bases; unmatched junction nucleotides: 11. This CDR3 contains 17 residues. The germline V gene encodes CDR1 SEHNR and CDR2 FQNEAQ (reference sequence). DNA of the CDR3: TGTGCCAGCAGCTCCCGGCCCTCTAGCGGGAGAGCAGATACGCAGTATTTT. It specifies CASSSRPSSGRADTQYF.

The chain links TRBV27 to TRBJ2-4; maybe TRBD1 (6 bases). V lost 5 bases and J lost 5, with 10 bases in between. CDR1 is MNHEY and CDR2 is SMNVEV in the germline V gene (reference sequence). The CDR3 contains 13 residues. The CDR3 here is CASSTGWENIQYF. The CDR3 region has the DNA TGTGCCAGCAGTACAGGGTGGGAAAACATTCAGTACTTC.

The chain's CDR3 is CASSRWGDDSPLHF. The CDR3 region has the DNA TGTGCCAGCAGCCGCTGGGGGGATGATTCACCCCTCCACTTT. V gene TRBV7-9 combines with J gene TRBJ1-6; D is possibly TRBD1 (5 bases). Per germline, CDR1 SEHNR and CDR2 FQNEAQ (reference sequence). The CDR3 length is 14 residues. V was trimmed by 5 bases and J by 8 bases, leaving 13 bases between them.

V is TRBV4-1 and J is TRBJ2-5; D is perhaps TRBD2 (6 bases). The tail of the sequence fits TRBJ2-7 better, so the J call may be wrong. In germline, CDR1 is MGHRA, CDR2 YSYEKL. The CDR3 loop spans 13 amino acids. The CDR3 spells CASSPSAAGEQYF. DNA of the CDR3: TGCGCCAGCAGCCCTAGCGCCGCGGGCGAGCAGTACTTC.

The CDR3: CASSPSRRAALNTEAFF. CDR3 DNA: TGTGCCAGCAGCCCCTCTCGGAGAGCAGCCCTGAACACTGAAGCTTTCTTT. The V call is TRBV7-2, the J call TRBJ1-1; D is ambiguous. The CDR3 is 17 residues long. The germline V gene has CDR1 SGHTA and CDR2 FQGNSA. The V gene lost 5 bases and the J gene lost 0 bases, with 19 bases spanning the gap.

V is TRBV6-5 and J is TRBJ2-7; D unresolved. Per the germline V gene, CDR1 is MNHEY and CDR2 is SVGAGI. This CDR3 has 15 amino acids. The germline V and J ends were trimmed by 0 bases and 0 bases, with 9 bases remaining between them. CDR3 sequence: CASSYSTWSSYEQYF. CDR3 bases: TGTGCCAGCAGTTACTCGACCTGGAGCTCCTACGAGCAGTACTTC.

The J gene is TRBJ2-7, the V gene TRBV2, with 8 bases identical to TRBD2. Germline CDR1 reads SNHLY; CDR2 reads FYNNEI. CDR3 length: 19 residues. The ends lost 4 bases at V and 4 bases at J; junction bases unmatched: 21. This CDR3 reads CASSGPLSGKASSQYEQYF. The CDR3 DNA reads as TGTGCCAGCAGTGGCCCTCTTAGCGGGAAGGCCTCTTCCCAATACGAGCAGTACTTC. The complete variable domain, with remaining parts taken from reference TRBV2 and TRBJ2-7, reads EPEVTQTPSHQVTQMGQEVILRCVPISNHLYFYWYRQILGQKVEFLVSFYNNEISEKSEIFDDQFSVERPDGSNFTLKIRSTKLEDSAMYFCASSGPLSGKASSQYEQYFGPGTRLTVT.

This chain uses TRBV6-1 with TRBJ1-2; possible D gene TRBD1, 6 bases. This CDR3 contains 15 residues. Germline V gene sequence: CDR1 MNHNS, CDR2 SASEGT. The V gene lost 0 bases and the J gene lost 7 bases, with 15 bases spanning the gap. The CDR3 nucleotides read TGTGCCAGCAGTGAAGCGTTGACAGGTTTGTTTGGCTACACCTTC. It translates to CASSEALTGLFGYTF.

The V gene is TRBV9, the J gene TRBJ2-1; D is ambiguous. This CDR3 contains 18 residues. Germline CDR1 and CDR2: SGDLS and YYNGEE. With 0 bases removed from V and 4 bases from J, the gap between germline ends came to 20 bases. CDR3 region: CASSVASPWHIEYNEQFF. For the CDR3, the DNA is TGTGCCAGCAGCGTAGCTTCTCCCTGGCATATAGAGTACAATGAGCAGTTCTTC.

CDR3 DNA sequence: TGTGCCACCGCTCTCGACAGGACGGACAATGAGCAGTTCTTC. It encodes CATALDRTDNEQFF. The V gene is TRBV15, the J gene TRBJ2-1, with D perhaps matching TRBD1 (6 bases). The CDR3 is 14 residues long. V lost 8 bases and J 5 bases, leaving 16 bases between the germline ends. Germline V gene lookup returns CDR1 LNHNV and CDR2 YYDKDF (reference sequence).

J is TRBJ2-5 and V is TRBV29-1; TRBD1 matches at 7 bases. Trimming cost V 1 base and J 5 bases; bases outside gene matches: 7. The CDR3 consists of 14 residues. Germline CDR1 SQVTM, CDR2 ANQGSEA. In nucleotides, the CDR3 is TGCAGCGTTGAAGCGACAGGGATTTTGGAGACCCAGTACTTC. Its protein product is CSVEATGILETQYF.

V is TRBV7-3 and J is TRBJ1-2; TRBD1 is a possible D gene (5 bases). From germline, CDR1 is SGHTA and CDR2 FQGTGA. The CDR3 loop spans 16 amino acids. V was shortened by 5 bases and J by 0 bases, with 16 bases between the two germline ends. CDR3 DNA: TGTGCCAGCAGCCAGGCCCGGGGGAGAGCTAACTATGGCTACACCTTC. Translation gives CASSQARGRANYGYTF.

The rearrangement uses TRBV11-2 and TRBJ1-2; maybe TRBD1 (5 bases). V was clipped by 1 base and J by 2 bases, with 8 bases between them. The CDR3 contains 14 residues. Per germline, CDR1 SGHAT and CDR2 FQNNGV. Written as DNA, the CDR3 is TGTGCCAGCAGCTTAGGCCGGGGGAACTATGGCTACACCTTC. Translated: CASSLGRGNYGYTF.

The CDR3 region has the DNA TGTGCCAGCAATCTACTAGCGGGGGGACTCAATGAGCAGTTCTTC. Protein sequence: CASNLLAGGLNEQFF. The gene calls are TRBV6-6 and TRBJ2-1, with 12 positions matching TRBD2. The germline gives CDR1 MNHNY, CDR2 SVGAGI (reference sequence). The ends lost 7 bases at V and 6 bases at J; junction bases unmatched: 7. This CDR3 has 15 residues.

This chain joins TRBV7-3 and TRBJ2-1; 7 bases line up with TRBD2. The CDR3 runs 13 residues. Germline lookup yields CDR1 SGHTA and CDR2 FQGTGA. After removal of 5 bases from V and 5 bases from J, the junction contained 3 bases not matched to a gene. Here the CDR3 DNA reads TGTGCCAGCAGCCTAGGGACTAACAATGAGCAGTTCTTC. This encodes CASSLGTNNEQFF.

The chain carries TRBV4-2 and TRBJ1-3; D perhaps matches TRBD1 (5 bases). CDR1 and CDR2 from the germline V gene are LGHNA and YNFKEQ. This CDR3 has 15 amino acids. V was clipped by 4 bases and J by 9 bases, with 19 bases between them. CDR3 bases: TGTGCCAGCAGCCCCCCGCGGCAGGGAGTCGTCACCATATATTTT. Residues: CASSPPRQGVVTIYF.

The chain is built from TRBV6-5 and TRBJ2-7, with 7 nucleotides matching TRBD1. Germline CDR1 and CDR2: MNHEY and SVGAGI. The CDR3 has 14 amino acids. Trimming took 4 bases from V and 6 from J; bases not matched to a gene: 9. The CDR3: CASSSRGGVSEQYF. The CDR3 region has the DNA TGTGCCAGCAGTTCCAGAGGGGGCGTATCCGAGCAGTACTTC.

The J gene is TRBJ2-5, the V gene TRBV28; weak D call: TRBD1 (6 bases). The CDR3 is made up of 15 amino acids. Germline V gives CDR1 MDHEN, CDR2 SYDVKM. Trimming shortened V by 6 bases and J by 5 bases, and 19 bases separated the two germline ends. In nucleotides, the CDR3 is TGTGCCAGCAGAAAACAAATCAGGGGCCGGGAGACCCAGTACTTC. Protein sequence: CASRKQIRGRETQYF.

The chain has TRBV4-2 and TRBJ1-1; D remains unclear. The CDR3 is 16 residues long. CDR1 is LGHNA, CDR2 YNFKEQ, per germline. V was clipped by 5 bases and J by 1 base, with 17 bases between them. The CDR3 nucleotides read TGTGCCAGCAGCAACCCGGCACAGACACAGAACACTGAAGCTTTCTTT. This translates into CASSNPAQTQNTEAFF.

This sequence joins TRBV10-3 and TRBJ2-5; tentatively, D is TRBD1 or TRBD2 (5 bases each). V was cut by 0 bases and J by 5 bases, with 13 bases left in between. CDR3 length equals 15 residues. CDR1 ENHRY and CDR2 SYGVKD come from the germline V gene. As DNA, the CDR3 is TGTGCCATCAGTGAGTCCCGTCGGGACGGCGAGACCCAGTACTTC. This translates into CAISESRRDGETQYF.

The chain links TRBV30 to TRBJ1-4; TRBD1 might be the D (5 bases). CDR3 length equals 15 residues. V lost 0 bases, J lost 10 bases, and 18 bases lay in between. Germline V lookup: CDR1 GTSNPN, CDR2 SVGIG (reference sequence). This CDR3 reads CAWSVVSGWHGKLFF. The CDR3, as DNA: TGTGCCTGGAGTGTAGTTTCAGGGTGGCACGGAAAACTGTTTTTT. The full variable domain, its missing parts supplied by reference TRBV30 and TRBJ1-4, is SQTIHQWPATLVQPVGSPLSLECTVEGTSNPNLYWYRQAAGRGLQLLFYSVGIGQISSEVPQNLSASRPQDRQFILSSKKLLLSDSGFYLCAWSVVSGWHGKLFFGSGTQLSVL.